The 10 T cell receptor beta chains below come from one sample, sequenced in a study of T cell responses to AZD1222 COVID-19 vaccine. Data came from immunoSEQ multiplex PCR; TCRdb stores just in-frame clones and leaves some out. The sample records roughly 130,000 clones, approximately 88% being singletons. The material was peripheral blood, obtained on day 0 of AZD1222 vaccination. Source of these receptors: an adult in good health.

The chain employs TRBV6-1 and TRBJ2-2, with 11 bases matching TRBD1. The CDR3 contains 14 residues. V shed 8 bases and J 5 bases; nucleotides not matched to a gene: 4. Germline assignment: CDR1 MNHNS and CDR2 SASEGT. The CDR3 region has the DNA TGTGCCAGCGGACAGGGGGCGAGGACCGGGGAGCTGTTTTTT. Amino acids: CASGQGARTGELFF.

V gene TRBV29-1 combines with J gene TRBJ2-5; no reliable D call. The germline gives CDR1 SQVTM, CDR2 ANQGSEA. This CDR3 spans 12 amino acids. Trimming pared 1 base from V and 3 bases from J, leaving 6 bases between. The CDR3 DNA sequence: TGCAGCGTTGAAGTTAGGGAAGAGACCCAGTACTTC. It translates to CSVEVREETQYF.

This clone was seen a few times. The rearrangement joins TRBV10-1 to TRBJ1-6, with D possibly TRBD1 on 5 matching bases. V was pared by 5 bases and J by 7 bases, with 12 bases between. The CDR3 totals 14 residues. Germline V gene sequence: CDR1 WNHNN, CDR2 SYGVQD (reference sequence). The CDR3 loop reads CASSQGDRNSPLHF. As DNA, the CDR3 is TGCGCCAGCAGTCAAGGGGATAGGAATTCACCCCTCCACTTT.

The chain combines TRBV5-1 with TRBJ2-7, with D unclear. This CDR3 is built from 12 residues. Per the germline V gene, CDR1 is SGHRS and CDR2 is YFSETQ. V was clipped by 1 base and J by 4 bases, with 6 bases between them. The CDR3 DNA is TGCGCCAGCAGCTTGACGGCATACGAGCAGTACTTC. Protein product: CASSLTAYEQYF.

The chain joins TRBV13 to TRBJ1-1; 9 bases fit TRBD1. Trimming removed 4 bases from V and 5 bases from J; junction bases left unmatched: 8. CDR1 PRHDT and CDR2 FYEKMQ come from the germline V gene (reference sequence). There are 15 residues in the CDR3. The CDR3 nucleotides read TGTGCCAGCAGCTACCCACAGGGGGCAAGGACTGAAGCTTTCTTT. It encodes CASSYPQGARTEAFF.

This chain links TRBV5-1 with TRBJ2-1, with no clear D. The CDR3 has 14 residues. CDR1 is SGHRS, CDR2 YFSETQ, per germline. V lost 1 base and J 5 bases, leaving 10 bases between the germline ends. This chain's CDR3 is CASSLRPTHNEQFF. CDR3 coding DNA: TGCGCCAGCAGCTTGAGACCGACCCACAATGAGCAGTTCTTC.

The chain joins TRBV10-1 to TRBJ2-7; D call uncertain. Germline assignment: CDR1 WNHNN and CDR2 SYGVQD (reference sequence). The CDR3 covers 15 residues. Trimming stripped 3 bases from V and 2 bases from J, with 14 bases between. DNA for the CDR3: TGCGCCAGCAGTGATTGGCACAACGGAGCCTACGAGCAGTACTTC. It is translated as CASSDWHNGAYEQYF.

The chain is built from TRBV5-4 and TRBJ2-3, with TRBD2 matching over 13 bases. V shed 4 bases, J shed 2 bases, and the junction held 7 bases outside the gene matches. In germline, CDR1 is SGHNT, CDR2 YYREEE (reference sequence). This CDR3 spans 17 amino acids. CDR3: CASSTRLAGGLTDTQYF. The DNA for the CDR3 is TGTGCCAGCAGCACTAGACTAGCGGGAGGTCTCACAGATACGCAGTATTTT.

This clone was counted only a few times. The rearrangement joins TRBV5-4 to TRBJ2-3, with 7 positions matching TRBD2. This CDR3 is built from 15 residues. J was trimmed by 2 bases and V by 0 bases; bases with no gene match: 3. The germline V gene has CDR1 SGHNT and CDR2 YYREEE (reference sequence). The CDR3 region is CASSLERGLTDTQYF. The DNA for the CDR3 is TGTGCCAGCAGCTTGGAGCGGGGTCTCACAGATACGCAGTATTTT.

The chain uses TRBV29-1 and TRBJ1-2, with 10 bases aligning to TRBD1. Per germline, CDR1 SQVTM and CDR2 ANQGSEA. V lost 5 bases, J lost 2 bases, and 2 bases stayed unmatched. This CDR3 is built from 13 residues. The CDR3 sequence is CSVLGQGNYGYTF. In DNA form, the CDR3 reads TGCAGCGTTTTGGGACAGGGGAACTATGGCTACACCTTC.